The present entry profiles one T cell receptor (beta chain) with its context. What it binds is unknown. With 3 bases removed from V and 5 bases from J, the gap between germline ends came to 14 bases. The CDR3 is made up of 14 amino acids. From germline, CDR1 is SGHNT and CDR2 YYREEE (reference sequence). This sample was taken from a study of T cells in localized non-small cell lung cancer. Profiled with immunoSEQ multiplex PCR; TCRdb holds only in-frame clones, not every one. The repertoire holds about 72,000 clones, with about 81% as singletons. The study, taken as a whole, reports: Density of T cells in blood, when higher, went with longer overall survival. Uninvolved adjacent lung had the highest recorded T cell clonality, with tumor below it. Sequencing was restricted to one tumor region; therefore, heterogeneity remains possible.

This TCR came from an older female donor with stage I lung adenocarcinoma. V gene TRBV5-4 combines with J gene TRBJ2-5, with D possibly TRBD2 on 6 matching bases. The source was peripheral blood, collected before any cancer treatment. The CDR3 sequence is CASSSPGTAETQYF. In nucleotides, the CDR3 is TGTGCCAGCAGCTCCCCCGGGACTGCTGAGACCCAGTACTTC.